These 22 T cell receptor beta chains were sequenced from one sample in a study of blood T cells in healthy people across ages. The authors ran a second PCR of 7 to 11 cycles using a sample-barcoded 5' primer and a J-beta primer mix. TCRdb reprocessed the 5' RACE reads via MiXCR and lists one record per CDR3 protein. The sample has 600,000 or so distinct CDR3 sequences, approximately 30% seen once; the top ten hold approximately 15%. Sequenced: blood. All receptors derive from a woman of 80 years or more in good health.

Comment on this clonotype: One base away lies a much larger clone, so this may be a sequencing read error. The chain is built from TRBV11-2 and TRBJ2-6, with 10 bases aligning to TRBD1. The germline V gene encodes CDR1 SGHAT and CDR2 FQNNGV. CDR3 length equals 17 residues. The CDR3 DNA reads TGTGCCAGCAGCCTACAGACAGGGGGCTCTGGGGCCAACGTCCGGACTTTC. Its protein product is CASSLQTGGSGANVRTF.

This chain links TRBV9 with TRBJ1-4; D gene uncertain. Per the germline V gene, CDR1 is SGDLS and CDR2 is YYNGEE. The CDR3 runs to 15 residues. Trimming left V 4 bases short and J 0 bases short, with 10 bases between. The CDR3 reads CASSPESATNEKLFF. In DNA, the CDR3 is TGTGCCAGCAGCCCTGAGAGTGCAACTAATGAAAAACTGTTTTTT.

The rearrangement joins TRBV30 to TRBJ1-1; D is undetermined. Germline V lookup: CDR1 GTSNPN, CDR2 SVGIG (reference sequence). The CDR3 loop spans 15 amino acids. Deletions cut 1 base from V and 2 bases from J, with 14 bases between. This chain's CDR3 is CAWSGTGGRNTEAFF. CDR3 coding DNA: TGTGCCTGGAGTGGCACGGGTGGCAGAAACACTGAAGCTTTCTTT.

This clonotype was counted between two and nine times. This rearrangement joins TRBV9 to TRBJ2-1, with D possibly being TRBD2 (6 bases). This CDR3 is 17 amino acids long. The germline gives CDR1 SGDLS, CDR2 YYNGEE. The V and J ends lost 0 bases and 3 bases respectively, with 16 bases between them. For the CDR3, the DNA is TGTGCCAGCAGCGTAGCCGGATCCCACGGGGGCTACAATGAGCAGTTCTTC. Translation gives CASSVAGSHGGYNEQFF.

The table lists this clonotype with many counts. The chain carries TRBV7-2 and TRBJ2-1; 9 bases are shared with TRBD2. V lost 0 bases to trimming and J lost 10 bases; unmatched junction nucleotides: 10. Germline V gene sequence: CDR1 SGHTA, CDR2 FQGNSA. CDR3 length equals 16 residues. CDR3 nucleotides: TGTGCCAGCAGCTTAGCGCGGGCGGGGGGGCCCAGGGAGCAGTTCTTC. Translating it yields CASSLARAGGPREQFF.

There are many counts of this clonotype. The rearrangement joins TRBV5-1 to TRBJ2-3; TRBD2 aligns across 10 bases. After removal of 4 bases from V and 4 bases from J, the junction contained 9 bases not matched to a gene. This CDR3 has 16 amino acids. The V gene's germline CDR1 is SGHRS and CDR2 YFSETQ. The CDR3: CASSPAGTSVPDTQYF. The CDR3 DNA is TGCGCCAGCAGCCCCGCAGGGACTAGCGTGCCAGATACGCAGTATTTT.

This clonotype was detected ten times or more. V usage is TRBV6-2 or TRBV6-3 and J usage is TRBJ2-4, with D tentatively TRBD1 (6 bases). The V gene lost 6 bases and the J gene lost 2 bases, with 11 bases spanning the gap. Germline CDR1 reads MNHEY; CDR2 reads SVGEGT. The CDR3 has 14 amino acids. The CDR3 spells CASSSTGTKNIQYF. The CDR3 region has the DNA TGTGCCAGCAGCTCAACAGGGACCAAAAACATTCAGTACTTC.

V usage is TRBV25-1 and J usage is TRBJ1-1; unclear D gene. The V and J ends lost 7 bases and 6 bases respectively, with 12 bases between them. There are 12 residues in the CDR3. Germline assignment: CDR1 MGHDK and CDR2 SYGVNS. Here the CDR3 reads CASTGLWAEAFF. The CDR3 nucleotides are TGTGCCAGCACAGGTCTTTGGGCTGAAGCTTTCTTT. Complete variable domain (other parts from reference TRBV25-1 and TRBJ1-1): EADIYQTPRYLVIGTGKKITLECSQTMGHDKMYWYQQDPGMELHLIHYSYGVNSTEKGDLSSESTVSRIRTEHFPLTLESARPSHTSQYLCASTGLWAEAFFGQGTRLTVV.

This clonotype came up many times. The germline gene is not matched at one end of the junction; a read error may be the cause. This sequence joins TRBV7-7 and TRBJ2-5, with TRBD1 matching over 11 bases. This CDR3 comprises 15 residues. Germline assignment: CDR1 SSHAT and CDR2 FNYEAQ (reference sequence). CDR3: CASSPRTGGTKTQYF. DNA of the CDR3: TGTGCTAGCAGCCCACGGACAGGGGGCACGAAGACCCAGTACTTC.

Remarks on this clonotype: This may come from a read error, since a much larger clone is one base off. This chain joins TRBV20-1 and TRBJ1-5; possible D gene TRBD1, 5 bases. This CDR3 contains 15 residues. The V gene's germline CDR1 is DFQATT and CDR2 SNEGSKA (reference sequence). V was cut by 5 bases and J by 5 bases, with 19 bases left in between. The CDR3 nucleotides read TGCAGTGCTGGTGGGGCGTGGCGGGGCGATCAGCCCCAGCATTTT. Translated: CSAGGAWRGDQPQHF.

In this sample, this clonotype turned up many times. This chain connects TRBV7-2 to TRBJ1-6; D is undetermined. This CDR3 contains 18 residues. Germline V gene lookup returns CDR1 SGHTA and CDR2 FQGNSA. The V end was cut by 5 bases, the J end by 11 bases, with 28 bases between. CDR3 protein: CASSPGRSGYLGGPPLHF. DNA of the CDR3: TGTGCCAGCAGCCCCGGGAGATCAGGTTACCTCGGAGGGCCACCCCTCCACTTT.

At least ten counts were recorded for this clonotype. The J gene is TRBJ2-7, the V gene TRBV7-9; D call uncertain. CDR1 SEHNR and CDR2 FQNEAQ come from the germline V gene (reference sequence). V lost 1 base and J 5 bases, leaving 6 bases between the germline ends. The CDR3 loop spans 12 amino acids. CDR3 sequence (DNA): TGTGCCAGCAGCTTAGTACCCCACGAGCAGTACTTC. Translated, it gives CASSLVPHEQYF.

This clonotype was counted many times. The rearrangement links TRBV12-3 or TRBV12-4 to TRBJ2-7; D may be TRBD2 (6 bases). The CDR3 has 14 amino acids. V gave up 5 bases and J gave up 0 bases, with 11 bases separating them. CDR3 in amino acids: CASSIGGSSYEQYF. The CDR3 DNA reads TGTGCCAGCAGTATCGGGGGTTCCTCCTACGAGCAGTACTTC.

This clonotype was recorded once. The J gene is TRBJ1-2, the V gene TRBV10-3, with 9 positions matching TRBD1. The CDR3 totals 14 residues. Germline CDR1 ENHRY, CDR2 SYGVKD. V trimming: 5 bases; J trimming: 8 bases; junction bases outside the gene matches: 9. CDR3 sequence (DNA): TGTGCCATCAGTCCGGACAGGGGATCGCGGGGCTACACCTTC. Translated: CAISPDRGSRGYTF.

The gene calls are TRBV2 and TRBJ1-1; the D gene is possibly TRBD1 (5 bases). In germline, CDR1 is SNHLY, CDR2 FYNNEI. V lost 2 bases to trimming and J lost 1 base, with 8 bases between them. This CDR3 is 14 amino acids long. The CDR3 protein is CASSERQQNTEAFF. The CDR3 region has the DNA TGTGCCAGCAGTGAAAGACAGCAGAACACTGAAGCTTTCTTT.

CDR3 DNA: TGCAGTGCCCCCGGACAGGGGTATAGCAATCAGCCCCAGCATTTT. Amino acids: CSAPGQGYSNQPQHF. The chain couples TRBV20-1 to TRBJ1-5, with 9 bases matching TRBD1. Germline lookup yields CDR1 DFQATT and CDR2 SNEGSKA (reference sequence). The CDR3 runs 15 residues. V lost 6 bases to trimming and J lost 0 bases; unmatched junction nucleotides: 6.

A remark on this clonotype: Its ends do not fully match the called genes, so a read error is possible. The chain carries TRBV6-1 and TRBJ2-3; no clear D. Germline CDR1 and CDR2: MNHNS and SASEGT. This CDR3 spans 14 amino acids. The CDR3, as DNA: TGTGCCAGCAGTGAAGAGGTATTCACAGATGCGCAGTATTTT. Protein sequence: CASSEEVFTDAQYF.

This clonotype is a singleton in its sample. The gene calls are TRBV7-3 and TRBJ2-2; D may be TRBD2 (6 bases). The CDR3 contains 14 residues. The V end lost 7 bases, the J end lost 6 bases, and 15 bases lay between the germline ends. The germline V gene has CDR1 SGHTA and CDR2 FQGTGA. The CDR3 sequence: CASNQGGGAGELFF. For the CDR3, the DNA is TGTGCCAGCAATCAAGGCGGAGGGGCCGGGGAGCTGTTTTTT.

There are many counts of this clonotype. The CDR3 DNA is TGTGCCAGCAGTTTAGGGGACGGGTCCTACAATGAGCAGTTCTTC. Translating gives CASSLGDGSYNEQFF. The chain combines TRBV12-3 or TRBV12-4 with TRBJ2-1; possibly TRBD1 or TRBD2 for D (5 bases each). Trimming stripped 1 base from V and 1 base from J, with 8 bases between. The CDR3 is made up of 15 amino acids.

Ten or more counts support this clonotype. In DNA form, the CDR3 reads TGTGCCAGCAGCTGGACAGGGGGGAATCAGCCCCAGCATTTT. Its translation is CASSWTGGNQPQHF. The chain combines TRBV6-1 with TRBJ1-5; 10 positions agree with TRBD1. The germline V gene encodes CDR1 MNHNS and CDR2 SASEGT. V trimming: 6 bases; J trimming: 4 bases; junction bases outside the gene matches: 3. The CDR3 covers 14 residues.

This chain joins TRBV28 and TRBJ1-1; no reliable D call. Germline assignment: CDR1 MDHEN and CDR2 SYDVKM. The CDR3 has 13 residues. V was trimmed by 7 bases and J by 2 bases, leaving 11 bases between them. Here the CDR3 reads CASTFPPNTEAFF. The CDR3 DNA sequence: TGTGCCAGCACGTTTCCACCAAACACTGAAGCTTTCTTT.

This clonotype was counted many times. The DNA of the CDR3 is TGTGCCAGCAGATCCGGCTCCTATAATTCACCCCTCCACTTT. Its protein product is CASRSGSYNSPLHF. The chain has TRBV7-3 and TRBJ1-6; the D is unclear. Germline values: CDR1 SGHTA, CDR2 FQGTGA. The V and J ends lost 6 bases and 0 bases respectively, with 6 bases between them. The CDR3 has 14 amino acids.